Below, 27 T cell receptor beta chains from the same sample are listed, as sequenced in a study of spatial heterogeneity in lung cancer. Study-level results: Tumoral mutation counts were tracked by counts of expanded intratumoral alpha and beta TCRs.

Their recognized antigens are unknown. Documented time point: sample taken at primary tumor resection. TCRdb passed the 5' RACE reads through MiXCR, listing each CDR3 protein once. The sample carries 9,100 or so distinct CDR3 sequences, 45% to 65% recorded once. The sequences come from lung tumor tissue, collected at surgery. These TCRs come from a female donor with early-stage non-small cell lung cancer.

This clonotype appeared a single time. With the library built for alpha chains, this beta chain is off target and its frequency is not meaningful. This chain links TRBV29-1 with TRBJ2-2, with 8 bases lining up with TRBD2. The germline CDR1 and CDR2 sequences are SQVTM and ANQGSEA. The CDR3 spans 13 residues. With 4 bases clipped from V and 3 bases from J, the junction kept 1 base outside the gene matches. CDR3 residues: CSVGRGDTGELFF. The CDR3 nucleotides read TGCAGCGTTGGGCGGGGGGACACCGGGGAGCTGTTTTTT.

Points on this clonotype: This beta chain is an unintended read in a library built for alpha chains; its size means little. The chain carries TRBV5-1 and TRBJ1-2; 7 nucleotides agree with TRBD1. The CDR3 has 15 residues. The germline gives CDR1 SGHRS, CDR2 YFSETQ. With V trimmed by 0 bases and J by 3 bases, 5 bases remained unmatched. CDR3 amino acids: CASSLGQGRDYGYTF. CDR3 DNA: TGCGCCAGCAGCTTGGGACAGGGTCGAGACTATGGCTACACCTTC.

To note about this clonotype: In a library made to pick up alpha chains, this beta chain is a stray read with a size that means little. The chain links TRBV7-7 to TRBJ2-3; D is possibly TRBD2 (5 bases). Germline lookup yields CDR1 SSHAT and CDR2 FNYEAQ (reference sequence). Trimming pared 4 bases from V and 6 bases from J, leaving 11 bases between. The CDR3 spans 13 residues. Written as DNA, the CDR3 is TGTGCCAGCAGCTCCTCGGACTGGGATACGCAGTATTTT. Translation: CASSSSDWDTQYF.

As regards this clonotype: Within a library made for alpha chains, this beta chain is off target, and its count is uninformative. The CDR3 loop is CASSPPAAQNSPLHF. The CDR3, as DNA: TGTGCCAGCAGTCCCCCGGCAGCTCAGAATTCACCCCTCCACTTT. This chain uses TRBV12-3 or TRBV12-4 with TRBJ1-6, with D uncertain. CDR3 length equals 15 residues. Trimming cost V 5 bases and J 7 bases, with 15 bases left between them.

As for this clonotype: This beta chain is a stray sequence in a library constructed for alpha chains; its clone size is not meaningful. CDR3 coding DNA: TGCAGCGTTGAGCTCTCGGGACAGGAGTACGAGCAGTACTTC. This translates into CSVELSGQEYEQYF. V gene TRBV29-1 combines with J gene TRBJ2-7, with 8 bases fitting TRBD1. The J segment lost 4 bases and the V segment lost 3 bases, leaving 8 bases of the junction unmatched. The CDR3 sequence is 14 residues long. Germline values: CDR1 SQVTM, CDR2 ANQGSEA.

A remark on this clonotype: For a library built for alpha chains, this beta chain is a stray read; little rests on its size. The CDR3 DNA reads as TGTGCCAGCAGCTCCTGGACGATAGATACGCAGTATTTT. Its protein product is CASSSWTIDTQYF. This rearrangement joins TRBV7-9 to TRBJ2-3, with unresolved D. Trimming left V 4 bases short and J 5 bases short, with 10 bases between. Germline V CDR1 and CDR2: SEHNR, FQNEAQ (reference sequence). CDR3 length: 13 residues. Together with reference TRBV7-9 and TRBJ2-3, the CDR3 gives the full variable domain: DTGVSQNPRHKITKRGQNVTFRCDPISEHNRLYWYRQTLGQGPEFLTYFQNEAQLEKSRLLSDRFSAERPKGSFSTLEIQRTEQGDSAMYLCASSSWTIDTQYFGPGTRLTVL.

In regard to this clonotype: This beta chain is a stray read from a library made for alpha chains; its abundance is not meaningful. The rearrangement uses TRBV6-1 and TRBJ1-4; weak D call: TRBD1 (5 bases). Germline-derived CDR1 and CDR2 are MNHNS and SASEGT. V was shortened by 2 bases and J by 7 bases, with 11 bases between the two germline ends. The CDR3 covers 14 residues. The CDR3 here is CASSELGEGEKLFF. The CDR3, as DNA: TGTGCCAGCAGTGAATTAGGGGAAGGTGAAAAACTGTTTTTT.

In the case of this clonotype: This beta chain came through as a stray read in a library set up for alpha chains, and its size says little. The rearrangement links TRBV10-3 to TRBJ2-4, with D perhaps TRBD1 (5 bases). Trimming pared 3 bases from V and 1 base from J, leaving 16 bases between. The CDR3 loop spans 17 amino acids. Looked up from germline, CDR1 is ENHRY and CDR2 is SYGVKD. The DNA for the CDR3 is TGTGCCATCAGTGAACCGACAGCGACGGGTGCCAAAAACATTCAGTACTTC. It encodes CAISEPTATGAKNIQYF.

This clonotype was observed a few times. Since the library was made to target alpha chains, this beta chain is a stray read and its abundance is not meaningful. The chain carries TRBV7-2 and TRBJ2-5; D ambiguous. The germline V gene has CDR1 SGHTA and CDR2 FQGNSA. V was shortened by 1 base and J by 4 bases, with 13 bases between the two germline ends. The CDR3 loop spans 15 amino acids. Written as DNA, the CDR3 is TGTGCCAGCAGCTTAGGGCTTTTCCAATCAGAGACCCAGTACTTC. Amino acid sequence: CASSLGLFQSETQYF.

As regards this clonotype: The library was built for alpha chains, so this beta chain is an off-target read and its size means little. The chain employs TRBV20-1 and TRBJ2-7; D is unresolved. V was cut by 0 bases and J by 3 bases, with 15 bases left in between. The CDR3 is made up of 15 amino acids. Germline CDR1 and CDR2: DFQATT and SNEGSKA (reference sequence). The CDR3 is CSARDFQVSRYEQYF. CDR3 nucleotide sequence: TGCAGTGCTAGAGATTTTCAGGTATCTCGCTACGAGCAGTACTTC.

Note on this clonotype: Since it is a stray read in a library aimed at alpha chains, this beta chain has a size that is not meaningful. The chain employs TRBV19 and TRBJ2-1, with D possibly being TRBD1 (6 bases). This CDR3 comprises 16 residues. The V end was cut by 3 bases, the J end by 4 bases, with 16 bases between. Per the germline V gene, CDR1 is LNHDA and CDR2 is SQIVND (reference sequence). CDR3 region: CASSMGPSRGYNEQFF. Written as DNA, the CDR3 is TGTGCCAGTAGTATGGGACCTAGCAGGGGTTACAATGAGCAGTTCTTC.

As to this clonotype: A library prepared for alpha chains yielded this beta chain as an off-target read; its size is of little meaning. This chain joins TRBV5-1 and TRBJ2-5, with D perhaps matching TRBD1 (6 bases). The CDR3 loop spans 13 amino acids. V shed 4 bases and J shed 2 bases, with 9 bases lying between them. CDR1 and CDR2 from the germline V gene are SGHRS and YFSETQ. Written as DNA, the CDR3 is TGCGCCAGCAGCCGCGGACAGCAAGAGACCCAGTACTTC. Translating it yields CASSRGQQETQYF.

With respect to this clonotype: The size of this beta chain means little, since it is a stray read in a library made for alpha chains. V usage is TRBV18 and J usage is TRBJ2-5; no definite D call. V was trimmed by 7 bases and J by 4 bases, leaving 13 bases between them. From germline, CDR1 is KGHSH and CDR2 LQKENI. The CDR3 is 13 residues long. The CDR3 sequence: CASWAQMGETQYF. CDR3 nucleotides: TGTGCCAGCTGGGCCCAGATGGGAGAGACCCAGTACTTC.

By sample share, this clonotype is medium-sized. This beta chain is an unintended read in a library built for alpha chains; its size means little. The V and J genes are TRBV7-2 and TRBJ2-1; no firm D call. V lost 5 bases and J lost 0, with 8 bases in between. Germline CDR1 reads SGHTA; CDR2 reads FQGNSA. This CDR3 region has 14 residues. DNA of the CDR3: TGTGCCAGCAGCAAGGAGATCTCCTACAATGAGCAGTTCTTC. Amino acids: CASSKEISYNEQFF.

In its sample, this clonotype was seen once. This beta chain is an off-target read within a library intended for alpha chains, so its frequency means little. The V and J genes are TRBV19 and TRBJ1-2; D is perhaps TRBD1 (6 bases). V shed 9 bases and J shed 7 bases, with 12 bases lying between them. Germline V gene data show CDR1 as LNHDA and CDR2 as SQIVND (reference sequence). The CDR3 runs 11 residues. The CDR3 DNA follows: TGTGCCAGCCAGACCAGGGGTGGCTACACCTTC. Translation: CASQTRGGYTF.

Points on this clonotype: In a library made to pick up alpha chains, this beta chain is a stray read with a size that means little. The chain has TRBV24-1 and TRBJ2-1; D is perhaps TRBD2 (7 bases). The germline gives CDR1 KGHDR, CDR2 SFDVKD. The length of the CDR3 is 17 residues. V gave up 4 bases and J gave up 0 bases, with 15 bases separating them. The CDR3 DNA reads as TGTGCCACCAGTGAAAGGGGGGGAGCGAACTCCTACAATGAGCAGTTCTTC. It translates to CATSERGGANSYNEQFF.

Concerning this clonotype: This beta chain lies outside the target of a library built for alpha chains; its clone size means little. The chain links TRBV13 to TRBJ2-6; D ambiguous. There are 14 residues in the CDR3. Germline V gene data show CDR1 as PRHDT and CDR2 as FYEKMQ (reference sequence). V was trimmed by 4 bases and J by 1 base, leaving 5 bases between them. The CDR3 protein is CASSSTSGANVLTF. Here the CDR3 DNA reads TGTGCCAGCAGCTCGACGTCTGGGGCCAACGTCCTGACTTTC.

Notes on this clonotype: This beta chain lies outside the target of a library built for alpha chains; its clone size means little. This chain joins TRBV20-1 and TRBJ2-3; tentatively, D is TRBD1 (6 bases). Trimming cost V 6 bases and J 11 bases, with 18 bases left between them. The germline CDR1 and CDR2 sequences are DFQATT and SNEGSKA (reference sequence). The CDR3 extends over 12 amino acids. As DNA, the CDR3 is TGCAGTGCCCCCTCTCGGTGGACAGAGCAGTATTTT. Its protein is CSAPSRWTEQYF.

This clonotype was detected a few times. This beta chain represents an off-target read in a library built for alpha chains; its size is of limited meaning. The chain employs TRBV7-9 and TRBJ2-1; D is unresolved. Between the trimmed V and J ends, which lost 5 bases and 4 bases, there was a span of 9 bases. The CDR3 sequence is 13 residues long. The V gene's germline CDR1 is SEHNR and CDR2 FQNEAQ (reference sequence). CDR3 DNA sequence: TGTGCCAGCAGCCCCAAGAGTTACAATGAGCAGTTCTTC. It encodes CASSPKSYNEQFF. Drawing the rest from reference TRBV7-9 and TRBJ2-1, the complete variable domain is DTGVSQNPRHKITKRGQNVTFRCDPISEHNRLYWYRQTLGQGPEFLTYFQNEAQLEKSRLLSDRFSAERPKGSFSTLEIQRTEQGDSAMYLCASSPKSYNEQFFGPGTRLTVL.

Note on this clonotype: The library was designed around alpha chains, so this beta chain is a stray read whose abundance carries little weight. V and J are TRBV3-1 and TRBJ1-1; D remains ambiguous. Between the trimmed V and J ends, which lost 4 bases and 11 bases, there was a span of 14 bases. This CDR3 region has 12 residues. CDR1 and CDR2 from the germline V gene are LGHDT and YNNKEL (reference sequence). CDR3 amino acids: CASSLPPSQAFF. CDR3 in DNA: TGTGCCAGCAGCCTCCCGCCCTCGCAGGCTTTCTTT.

This clonotype showed up just a few times. This beta chain is an unintended read in a library built for alpha chains; its size means little. This chain connects TRBV28 to TRBJ2-1, with D perhaps TRBD2 (5 bases). V was clipped by 6 bases and J by 6 bases, with 15 bases between them. This CDR3 spans 14 amino acids. Germline V gene lookup returns CDR1 MDHEN and CDR2 SYDVKM. CDR3 amino acids: CASSHGLAGNEQFF. The CDR3 DNA reads TGTGCCAGCAGCCACGGACTTGCTGGCAATGAGCAGTTCTTC.

With regard to this clonotype: Because this beta chain is a stray read in a library intended to capture alpha chains, its abundance should not be given much weight. The chain is built from TRBV7-2 and TRBJ2-7; D gene unclear. V was trimmed by 3 bases and J by 2 bases, leaving 8 bases between them. CDR1 is SGHTA and CDR2 is FQGNSA in the germline V gene. The CDR3 runs 13 residues. CDR3 nucleotides: TGTGCCAGCAGCTTGATGGAGACCTACGAGCAGTACTTC. Its translation is CASSLMETYEQYF.

Remarks on this clonotype: This beta chain is a stray sequence in a library constructed for alpha chains; its clone size is not meaningful. The V call is TRBV7-2, the J call TRBJ2-1; 7 bases are shared with TRBD2. CDR3 length: 15 amino acids. V lost 5 bases, J lost 7 bases, and 11 bases stayed unmatched. Germline V CDR1 and CDR2: SGHTA, FQGNSA. In DNA, the CDR3 is TGTGCCAGCAGCCCCCCGGGACTGGGGGGGAATGAGCAGTTCTTC. It encodes CASSPPGLGGNEQFF.

As concerns this clonotype: This beta chain is an unintended read in a library built for alpha chains; its size means little. The chain carries TRBV10-3 and TRBJ2-5; 7 bases are a match to TRBD1. The CDR3 has 16 residues. J was trimmed by 1 base and V by 4 bases; bases with no gene match: 9. Germline CDR1 is ENHRY and CDR2 is SYGVKD. The CDR3: CAISAGDRVIQETQYF. The CDR3 bases are TGTGCCATCAGTGCAGGAGACAGGGTAATCCAAGAGACCCAGTACTTC.

This clonotype has more than one count but fewer than ten. For a library built for alpha chains, this beta chain is a stray read; little rests on its size. The CDR3 sequence: CASSLAYRGLYEQYF. The DNA for the CDR3 is TGTGCCAGCAGCTTAGCGTACAGGGGGCTCTACGAGCAGTACTTC. The rearrangement uses TRBV7-2 and TRBJ2-7; 9 nucleotides agree with TRBD1. The CDR3 runs 15 residues. Trimming at V came to 0 bases and at J to 3 bases, leaving 3 bases not matched to a gene. The germline CDR1 and CDR2 sequences are SGHTA and FQGNSA.

By sample fraction, this clonotype is hyperexpanded. This beta chain is off target for a library built for alpha chains, so its abundance means little. The chain combines TRBV7-2 with TRBJ1-5; D unclear. The CDR3 spans 13 residues. CDR1 and CDR2 from the germline V gene are SGHTA and FQGNSA. Trimming shortened V by 1 base and J by 6 bases, and 7 bases separated the two germline ends. The CDR3 DNA is TGTGCCAGCAGCTTAGACCCAAGTCAGCCCCAGCATTTT. Translating gives CASSLDPSQPQHF. The entire variable domain, with the rest obtained from reference TRBV7-2 and TRBJ1-5, is as follows: GAGVSQSPSNKVTEKGKDVELRCDPISGHTALYWYRQSLGQGLEFLIYFQGNSAPDKSGLPSDRFSAERTGGSVSTLTIQRTQQEDSAVYLCASSLDPSQPQHFGDGTRLSIL.

Comments on this clonotype: The size of this beta chain means little, since it is a stray read in a library made for alpha chains. The chain recombines TRBV5-1 with TRBJ2-6; perhaps TRBD1 as D (5 bases). This CDR3 spans 14 amino acids. The V gene lost 5 bases and the J gene lost 0 bases, with 6 bases spanning the gap. Per the germline V gene, CDR1 is SGHRS and CDR2 is YFSETQ. CDR3 loop: CASRTASGANVLTF. The CDR3 DNA sequence: TGCGCCAGCAGGACAGCCTCTGGGGCCAACGTCCTGACTTTC.